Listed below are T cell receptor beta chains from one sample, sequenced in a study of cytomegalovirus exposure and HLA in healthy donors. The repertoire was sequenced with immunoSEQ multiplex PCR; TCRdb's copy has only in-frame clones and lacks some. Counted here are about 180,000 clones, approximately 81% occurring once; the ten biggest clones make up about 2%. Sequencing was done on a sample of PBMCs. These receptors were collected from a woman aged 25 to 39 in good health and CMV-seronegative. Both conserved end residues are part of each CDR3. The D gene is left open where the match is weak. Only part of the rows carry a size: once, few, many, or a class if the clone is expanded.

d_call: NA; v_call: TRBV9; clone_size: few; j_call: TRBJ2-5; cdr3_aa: CASSSRNQETQYF; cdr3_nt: TGTGCCAGCAGCAGCCGAAACCAAGAGACCCAGTACTTC
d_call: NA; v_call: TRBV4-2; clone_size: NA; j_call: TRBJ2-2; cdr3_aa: CASSQEVTSNTGELFF; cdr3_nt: TGTGCCAGCAGCCAAGAGGTGACTTCGAACACCGGGGAGCTGTTTTTT
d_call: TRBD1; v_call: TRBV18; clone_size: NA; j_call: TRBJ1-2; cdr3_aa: CASSPDSTGAGYTF; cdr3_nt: TGTGCCAGCTCACCAGACTCTACAGGGGCCGGCTACACCTTC
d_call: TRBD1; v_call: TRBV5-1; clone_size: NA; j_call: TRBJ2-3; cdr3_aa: CASSYKTGTAYSTDTQYF; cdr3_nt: TGCGCCAGCAGCTACAAAACTGGGACAGCGTATTCCACAGATACGCAGTATTTT
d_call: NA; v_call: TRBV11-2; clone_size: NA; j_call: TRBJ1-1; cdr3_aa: CASSLIRAPLEAFF; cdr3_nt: TGTGCCAGCAGCTTAATCAGGGCCCCCCTTGAAGCTTTCTTT
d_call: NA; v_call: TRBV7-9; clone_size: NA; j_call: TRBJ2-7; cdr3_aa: CSSSPEGSYEQYF; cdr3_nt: TGTTCCAGCAGCCCGGAGGGATCCTACGAGCAGTACTTC
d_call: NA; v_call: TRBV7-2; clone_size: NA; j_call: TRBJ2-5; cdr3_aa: CASRSDRTKETQYF; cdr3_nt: TGTGCCAGCAGATCCGACAGAACAAAAGAGACCCAGTACTTC
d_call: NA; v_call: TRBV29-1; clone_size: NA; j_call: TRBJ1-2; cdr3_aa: CSVETGVYGYTF; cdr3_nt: TGCAGCGTTGAAACAGGAGTCTATGGCTACACCTTC
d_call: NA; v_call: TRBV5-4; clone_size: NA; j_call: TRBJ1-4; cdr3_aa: CASSLFGAATNEKLFF; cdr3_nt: TGTGCCAGCAGCTTGTTTGGAGCCGCAACTAATGAAAAACTGTTTTTT
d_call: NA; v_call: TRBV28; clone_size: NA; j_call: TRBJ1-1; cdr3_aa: CASSFSQMNTEAFF; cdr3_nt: TGTGCCAGCAGTTTCTCTCAGATGAACACTGAAGCTTTCTTT
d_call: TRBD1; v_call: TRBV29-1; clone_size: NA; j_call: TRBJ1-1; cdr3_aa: CSVGQGIGTEAFF; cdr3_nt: TGCAGCGTTGGACAGGGGATTGGCACTGAAGCTTTCTTT
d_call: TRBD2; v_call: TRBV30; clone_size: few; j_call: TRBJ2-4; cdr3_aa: CAWSVKLAGGPETKNIQYF; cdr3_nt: TGTGCCTGGAGTGTAAAGCTAGCGGGAGGGCCGGAGACCAAAAACATTCAGTACTTC
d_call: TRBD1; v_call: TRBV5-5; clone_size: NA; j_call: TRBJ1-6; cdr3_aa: CASSSAGTGNSPLHF; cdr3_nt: TGTGCCAGCAGCTCGGCCGGGACAGGGAATTCACCCCTCCACTTT
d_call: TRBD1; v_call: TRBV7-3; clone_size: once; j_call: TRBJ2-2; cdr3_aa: CASSLTRGLLTGELFF; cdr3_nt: TGTGCCAGCAGCTTAACCAGGGGGCTGCTCACCGGGGAGCTGTTTTTT
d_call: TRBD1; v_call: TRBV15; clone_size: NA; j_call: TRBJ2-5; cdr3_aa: CATSLRDRDGEQYF; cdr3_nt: TGTGCCACCAGCCTCCGGGACAGGGACGGGGAGCAGTACTTC
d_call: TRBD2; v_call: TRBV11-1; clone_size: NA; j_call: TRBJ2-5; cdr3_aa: CASSFGGRALETQYF; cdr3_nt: TGTGCCAGCAGCTTTGGGGGGAGGGCCCTGGAGACCCAGTACTTC